This TCR beta chain was documented in a study of blood T cell repertoires in COVID-19. The CDR3 has 14 amino acids. CDR1 is SGHDN and CDR2 is FVKESK in the germline V gene. Trimming removed 1 base from V and 5 bases from J, with 11 bases in between. Assay: immunoSEQ multiplex PCR; the TCRdb copy retains only in-frame clones and omits some. There are tens of thousands of clones in the sample; approximately 86% occur only once, and 12% lies in the top ten. Specimen: peripheral blood. The V and J genes are TRBV14 and TRBJ2-5, with TRBD1 as a possible D gene (5 bases). The TCR sequence derives from a human donor in a cohort sampled during active COVID-19. The donor label of this sample is uncertain. The CDR3 DNA follows: TGTGCCAGCAGCCAAGCCCCAGGGATGGAGACCCAGTACTTC. This gives the protein CASSQAPGMETQYF.